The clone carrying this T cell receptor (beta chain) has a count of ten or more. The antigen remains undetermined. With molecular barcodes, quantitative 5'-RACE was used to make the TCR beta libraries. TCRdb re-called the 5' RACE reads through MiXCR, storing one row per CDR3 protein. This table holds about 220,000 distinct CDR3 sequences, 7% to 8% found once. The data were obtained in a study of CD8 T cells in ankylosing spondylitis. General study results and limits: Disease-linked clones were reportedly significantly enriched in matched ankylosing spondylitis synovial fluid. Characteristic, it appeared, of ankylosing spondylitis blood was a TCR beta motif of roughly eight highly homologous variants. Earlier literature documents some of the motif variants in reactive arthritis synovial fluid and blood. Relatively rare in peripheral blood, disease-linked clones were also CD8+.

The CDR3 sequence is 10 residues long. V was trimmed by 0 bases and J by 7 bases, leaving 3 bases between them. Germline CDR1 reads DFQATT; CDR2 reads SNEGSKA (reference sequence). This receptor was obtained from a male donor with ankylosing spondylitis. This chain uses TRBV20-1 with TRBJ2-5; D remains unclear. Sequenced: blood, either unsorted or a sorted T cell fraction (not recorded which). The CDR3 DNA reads TGCAGTGCTAGAGATGCGACCCAGTACTTC. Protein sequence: CSARDATQYF.